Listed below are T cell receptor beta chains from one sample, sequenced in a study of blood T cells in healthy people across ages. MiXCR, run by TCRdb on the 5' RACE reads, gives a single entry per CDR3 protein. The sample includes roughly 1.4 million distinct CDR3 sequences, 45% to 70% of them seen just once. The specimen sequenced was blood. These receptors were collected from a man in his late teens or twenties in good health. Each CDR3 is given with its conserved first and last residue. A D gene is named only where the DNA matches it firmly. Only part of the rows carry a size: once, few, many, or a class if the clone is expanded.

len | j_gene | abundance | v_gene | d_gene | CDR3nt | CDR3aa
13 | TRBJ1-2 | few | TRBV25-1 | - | TGTGCCAGCAGTGAACTGTTGGGGACAACCTACACCTTC | CASSELLGTTYTF
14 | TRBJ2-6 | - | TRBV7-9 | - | TGTGCCAGTGCAGATACGTCTGGGGCCAACGTCCTGACTTTC | CASADTSGANVLTF
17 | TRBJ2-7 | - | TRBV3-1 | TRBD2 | TGTGCCAGCAGCCGCTCAGATAGCGGGAGGCCCTCCTACGAGCAGTACTTC | CASSRSDSGRPSYEQYF
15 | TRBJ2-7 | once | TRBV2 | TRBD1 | TGTGCCAGCAGTGGAGGACAGGGGGCTTTGGACGAGCAGTACTTC | CASSGGQGALDEQYF
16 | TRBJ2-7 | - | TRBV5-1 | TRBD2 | TGCGCCAGCACCCTCGAGGGAGGGACGTTTAACTACGAGCAGTACTTC | CASTLEGGTFNYEQYF
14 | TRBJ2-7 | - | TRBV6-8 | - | TGTGCCAGCAGTTACTCGAGTACCGCAGGCGAGCAGTACTTC | CASSYSSTAGEQYF
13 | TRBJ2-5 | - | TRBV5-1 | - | TGCGCCAGCAGAACAGAGAACCAAGAGACCCAGTACTTC | CASRTENQETQYF
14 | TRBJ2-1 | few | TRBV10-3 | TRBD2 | TGTGCCATCAATCCGGGACTAGCATCTTATGAGCAGTTCTTC | CAINPGLASYEQFF
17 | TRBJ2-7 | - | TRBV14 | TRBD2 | TGTGCCAGCAGTCGGACTAGCGGGAGCCACTCCTACAATGAGCAGTACTTC | CASSRTSGSHSYNEQYF
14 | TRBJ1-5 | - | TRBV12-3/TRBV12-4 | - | TGTGCCAGCAGCGGTCAACCCAGGGATCAGCCCCAGCATTTT | CASSGQPRDQPQHF
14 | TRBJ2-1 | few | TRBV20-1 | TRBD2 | TGCAGTGCTAGGCCCGGGACTAGAATCAATGAGCAGTTCTTC | CSARPGTRINEQFF
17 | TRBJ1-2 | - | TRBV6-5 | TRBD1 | TGTGCCAGCAGTTACTCGATTGCGACGACAGGGTTCTATGGCTACACCTTC | CASSYSIATTGFYGYTF
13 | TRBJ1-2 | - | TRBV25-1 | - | TGTGCCAGCAGTGAATTGACAGCTTCTGGCTACACCTTC | CASSELTASGYTF
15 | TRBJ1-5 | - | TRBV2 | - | TGTGCCAGCACCCTGACTCCCGTGGGCAATCAGCCCCAGCATTTT | CASTLTPVGNQPQHF
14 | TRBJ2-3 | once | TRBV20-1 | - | TGCAGTGCTAGGCCGGGACACGATACAGATACGCAGTATTTT | CSARPGHDTDTQYF
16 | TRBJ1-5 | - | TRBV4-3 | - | TGCGCCAGCAGCCAAGATGTCGTAGGGGGAGATCAGCCCCAGCATTTT | CASSQDVVGGDQPQHF
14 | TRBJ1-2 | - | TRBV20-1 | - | TGCAGTGCTAGAGATCGTAACCGCCCGGGAGGCTACACCTTC | CSARDRNRPGGYTF
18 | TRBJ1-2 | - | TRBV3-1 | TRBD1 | TGTGCCAGCAGCCACCTTCCGGGACAGGGAAAAGCTAACTATGGCTACACCTTC | CASSHLPGQGKANYGYTF
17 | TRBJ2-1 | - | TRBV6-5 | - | TGTGCCAGCAGTCAGGACAGAGGGAGGCTCTCCTACAATGAGCAGTTCTTC | CASSQDRGRLSYNEQFF
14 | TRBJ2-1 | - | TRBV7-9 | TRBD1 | TGTGCCAGCAGCGCCCGACAGGGGGGCCATGAGCAGTTCTTC | CASSARQGGHEQFF
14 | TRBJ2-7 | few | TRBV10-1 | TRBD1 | TGCGCCAGCAGTGATCTGGACAGGGGTTACGAGCAGTACTTC | CASSDLDRGYEQYF
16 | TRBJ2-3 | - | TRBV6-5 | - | TGTGCCACCACAGTTACCGAACCGTGGGACACAGATACGCAGTATTTT | CATTVTEPWDTDTQYF
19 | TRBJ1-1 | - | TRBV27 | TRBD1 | TGTGCCAGCAGTTGGTCCATAGACAGGGTTGGATACATGAACACTGAAGCTTTCTTT | CASSWSIDRVGYMNTEAFF
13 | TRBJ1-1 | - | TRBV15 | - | TGTGCCACCAGCAGAGATTTGCAGGATGAAGCTTTCTTT | CATSRDLQDEAFF
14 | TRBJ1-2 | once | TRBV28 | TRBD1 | TGTGCCAGCAGTAAGACGGGACAGAGCTATGGCTACACCTTC | CASSKTGQSYGYTF
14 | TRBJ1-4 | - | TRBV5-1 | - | TGCGCCAGCAGTGTGGCAACAACTAATGAAAAACTGTTTTTT | CASSVATTNEKLFF
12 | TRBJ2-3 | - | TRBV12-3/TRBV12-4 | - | TGTGCCAGCAGCCAGTGGACAGATACGCAGTATTTT | CASSQWTDTQYF
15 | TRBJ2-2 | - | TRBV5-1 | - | TGCGCCAGCACCGTTCGGGCGTCGAACACCGGGGAGCTGTTTTTT | CASTVRASNTGELFF
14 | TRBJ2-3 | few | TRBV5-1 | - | TGCGCCAGCAGCTCCGGGACTGGCACAGATACGCAGTATTTT | CASSSGTGTDTQYF
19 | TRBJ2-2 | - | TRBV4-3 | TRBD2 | TGCGCCAGCAGCACGGTCCGGGCTAGCGGGGGGGGCTTCACCGGGGAGCTGTTTTTT | CASSTVRASGGGFTGELFF
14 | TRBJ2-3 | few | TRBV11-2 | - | TGTGCCAGCAGCCCCGGGGGCCCTTTGGATACGCAGTATTTT | CASSPGGPLDTQYF
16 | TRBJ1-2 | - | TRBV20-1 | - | TGCAGTGCTAGAGATCCGGTTGGGCAGGTGATCTATGGCTACACCTTC | CSARDPVGQVIYGYTF
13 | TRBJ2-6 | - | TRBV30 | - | TGTGCCCTCAGCCGCTCTGGGGCCAACGTCCTGACTTTC | CALSRSGANVLTF
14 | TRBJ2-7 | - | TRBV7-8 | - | TGTGCCAGCAGCATGAGCGAGGGGAACTACGAGCAGTACTTC | CASSMSEGNYEQYF
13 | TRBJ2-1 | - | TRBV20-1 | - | TGCAGTGCTAACCGACCCAGGGCGGATGAGCAGTTCTTC | CSANRPRADEQFF
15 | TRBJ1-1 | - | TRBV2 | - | TGTGCCAGCAGTGAAGAGGCCAGGGAGAACACTGAAGCTTTCTTT | CASSEEARENTEAFF
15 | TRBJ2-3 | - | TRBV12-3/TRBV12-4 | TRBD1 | TGTGCCAGCAGTAAGACAGGGGAGGACACAGATATGCAGTATTTT | CASSKTGEDTDMQYF
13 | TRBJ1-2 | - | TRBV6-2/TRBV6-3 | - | TGTGCCAGCAAAAAAACAGGGCCGAGTGGCTACACCTTC | CASKKTGPSGYTF
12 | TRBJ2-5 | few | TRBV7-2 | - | TGTGCCAGCAGCCCACAAGCAGAGACCCAGTACTTC | CASSPQAETQYF
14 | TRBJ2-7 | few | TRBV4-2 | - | TGTGCCAGCAGCCAAGCTGTCAGGGACTACGAGCAGTACTTC | CASSQAVRDYEQYF
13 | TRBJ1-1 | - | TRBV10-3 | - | TGTGCCATCAGTGACGGGTTGAACACTGAAGCTTTCTTT | CAISDGLNTEAFF
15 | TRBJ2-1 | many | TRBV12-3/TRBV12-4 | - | TGTGCCAGCAGTGGAGGAGGGGACCCCTACAATGAGCAGTTCTTC | CASSGGGDPYNEQFF
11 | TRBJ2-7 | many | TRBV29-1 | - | TGCAGCGTTGTCAGGGACTACGAGCAGTACTTC | CSVVRDYEQYF
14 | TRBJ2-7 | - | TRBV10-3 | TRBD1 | TGTGCCATTGGGGTAAGACAGGGCGCCTACGAGCAGTACTTC | CAIGVRQGAYEQYF
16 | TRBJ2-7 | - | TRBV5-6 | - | TGTGCCAGCAGCTTGGCTGGGGAGGGGGCGCGGAATGAGCAGTACTTC | CASSLAGEGARNEQYF
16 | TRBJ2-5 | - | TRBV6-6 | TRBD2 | TGTGCCAGCAGCGACACTGCTGCGGGAGGGCAAGAGACCCAGTACTTC | CASSDTAAGGQETQYF
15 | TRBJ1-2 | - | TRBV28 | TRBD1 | TGTGCCAGCAGTGGAGGACAGGGAATGCCCTATGGCTACACCTTC | CASSGGQGMPYGYTF
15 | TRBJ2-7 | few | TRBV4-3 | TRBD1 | TGCGCCAGCAGCCAAGATGGTAGGGGGCCCTACGAGCAGTACTTC | CASSQDGRGPYEQYF
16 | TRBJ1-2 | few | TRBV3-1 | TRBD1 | TGTGCCAGCAGCCAAGGTGGGACAGGGGGCTTATATGGCTACACCTTC | CASSQGGTGGLYGYTF
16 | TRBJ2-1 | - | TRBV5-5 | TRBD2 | TGTGCCAGCAGCAGCCGAGGCGGACTAGCTTACAATGAGCAGTTCTTC | CASSSRGGLAYNEQFF
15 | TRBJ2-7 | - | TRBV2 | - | TGTGCCAGCAGATACGGTGCGGTCCTACCTGCCGAGCAGTACTTC | CASRYGAVLPAEQYF